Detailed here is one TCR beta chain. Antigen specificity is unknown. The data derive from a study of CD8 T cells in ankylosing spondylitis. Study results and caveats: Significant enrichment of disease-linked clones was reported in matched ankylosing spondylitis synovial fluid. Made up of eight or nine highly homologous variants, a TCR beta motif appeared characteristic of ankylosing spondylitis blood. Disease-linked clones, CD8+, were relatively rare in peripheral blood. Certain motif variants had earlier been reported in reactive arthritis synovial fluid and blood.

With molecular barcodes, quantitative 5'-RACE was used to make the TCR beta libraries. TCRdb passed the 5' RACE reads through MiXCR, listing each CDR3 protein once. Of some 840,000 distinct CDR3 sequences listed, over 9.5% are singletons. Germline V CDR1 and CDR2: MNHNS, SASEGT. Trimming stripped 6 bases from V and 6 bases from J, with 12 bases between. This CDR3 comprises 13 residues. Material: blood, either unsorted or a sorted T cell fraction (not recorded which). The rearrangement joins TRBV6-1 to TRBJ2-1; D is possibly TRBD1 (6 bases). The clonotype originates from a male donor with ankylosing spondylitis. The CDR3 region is CASRSTGTNEQFF. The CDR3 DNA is TGTGCCAGCAGGTCGACAGGAACCAATGAGCAGTTCTTC.